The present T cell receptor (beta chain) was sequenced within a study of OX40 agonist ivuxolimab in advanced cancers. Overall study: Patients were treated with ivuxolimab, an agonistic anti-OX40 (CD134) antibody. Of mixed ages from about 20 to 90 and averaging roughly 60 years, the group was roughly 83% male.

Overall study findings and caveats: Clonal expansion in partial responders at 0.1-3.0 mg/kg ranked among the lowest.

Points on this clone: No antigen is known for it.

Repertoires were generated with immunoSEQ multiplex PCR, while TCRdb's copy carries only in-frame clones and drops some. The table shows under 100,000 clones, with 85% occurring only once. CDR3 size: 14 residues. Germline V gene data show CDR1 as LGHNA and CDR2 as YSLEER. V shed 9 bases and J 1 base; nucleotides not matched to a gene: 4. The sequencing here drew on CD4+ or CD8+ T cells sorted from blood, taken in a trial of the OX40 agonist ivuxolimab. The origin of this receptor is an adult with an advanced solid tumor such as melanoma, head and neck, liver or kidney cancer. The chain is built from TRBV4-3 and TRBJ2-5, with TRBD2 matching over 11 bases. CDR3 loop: CASSSGGFQETQYF. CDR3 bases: TGCGCCAGTTCTAGCGGGGGGTTCCAAGAGACCCAGTACTTC.